This T cell receptor beta chain is from a study of Ad26.COV2.S vaccination and SARS-CoV-2 variants. Libraries were prepared by immunoSEQ multiplex PCR; TCRdb keeps only in-frame clonotypes and omits some of them. The sample yields 450,000 to 550,000 clones, 89% seen once. Noted treatment: roughly 19 received Ad26.COV2.S at low or high dose, single or two shots; about five received placebo; per-sample allocation not given. Sampling took place 63 days after the first vaccine or placebo injection. The TCR was taken from a person between 18 and 65 years old who received the Ad26.COV2.S COVID-19 vaccine or a placebo. The material sequenced was peripheral blood, taken in a trial of Ad26.COV2.S vaccine versus placebo.

The DNA for the CDR3 is TGCGCCAGCAGCCAAGATTATTTCGGGGAGCTGTTTTTT. It encodes CASSQDYFGELFF. The V gene is TRBV4-3, the J gene TRBJ2-2, with no clear D. Trimming took off 0 bases at V and 7 bases at J, with 6 bases between the two ends. The CDR3 consists of 13 residues. Germline lookup yields CDR1 LGHNA and CDR2 YSLEER.